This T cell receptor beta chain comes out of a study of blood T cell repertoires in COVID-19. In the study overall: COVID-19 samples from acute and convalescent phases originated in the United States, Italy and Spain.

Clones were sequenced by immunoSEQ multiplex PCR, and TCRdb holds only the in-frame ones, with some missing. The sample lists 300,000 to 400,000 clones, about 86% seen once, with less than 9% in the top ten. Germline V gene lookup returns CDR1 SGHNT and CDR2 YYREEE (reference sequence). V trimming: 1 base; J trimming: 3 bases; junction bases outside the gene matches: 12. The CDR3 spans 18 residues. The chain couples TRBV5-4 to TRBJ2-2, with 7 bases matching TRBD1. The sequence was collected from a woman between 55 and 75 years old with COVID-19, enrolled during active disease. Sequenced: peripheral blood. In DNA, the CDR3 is TGTGCCAGCAGCTTGAGGTCGACAGGGTCTAGGGACACCGGGGAGCTGTTTTTT. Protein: CASSLRSTGSRDTGELFF. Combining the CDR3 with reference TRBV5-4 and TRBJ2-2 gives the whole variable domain ETGVTQSPTHLIKTRGQQVTLRCSSQSGHNTVSWYQQALGQGPQFIFQYYREEENGRGNFPPRFSGLQFPNYSSELNVNALELDDSALYLCASSLRSTGSRDTGELFFGEGSRLTVL.